The clone carrying this T cell receptor (beta chain) was observed a few times. Its cognate antigen is unknown. Libraries were prepared by immunoSEQ multiplex PCR; TCRdb keeps only in-frame clonotypes and omits some of them. The sample comprises 5,000 to 6,000 clones, around 77% of which are singletons, and approximately 19% rests with the top ten. This entry comes from a study of chemoradiotherapy in HPV16-positive cancers. Germline CDR1 is ENHRY and CDR2 is SYGVKD. The CDR3 extends over 14 amino acids. V lost 4 bases and J lost 5; bases outside the gene matches: 6. General study points: Better recurrence-free survival went with HPV-responsive T-cell expansion in HPV16-positive patients.

This chain uses TRBV10-3 with TRBJ2-7; 9 positions agree with TRBD1. The clonotype was recovered from a human donor with HPV-associated anogenital cancer. The material was tumor tissue, obtained from a patient who underwent chemoradiotherapy. CDR3 bases: TGTGCCATCAGTGTAGGACAGGGGAGGAACGAGCAGTACTTC. Its translation is CAISVGQGRNEQYF.